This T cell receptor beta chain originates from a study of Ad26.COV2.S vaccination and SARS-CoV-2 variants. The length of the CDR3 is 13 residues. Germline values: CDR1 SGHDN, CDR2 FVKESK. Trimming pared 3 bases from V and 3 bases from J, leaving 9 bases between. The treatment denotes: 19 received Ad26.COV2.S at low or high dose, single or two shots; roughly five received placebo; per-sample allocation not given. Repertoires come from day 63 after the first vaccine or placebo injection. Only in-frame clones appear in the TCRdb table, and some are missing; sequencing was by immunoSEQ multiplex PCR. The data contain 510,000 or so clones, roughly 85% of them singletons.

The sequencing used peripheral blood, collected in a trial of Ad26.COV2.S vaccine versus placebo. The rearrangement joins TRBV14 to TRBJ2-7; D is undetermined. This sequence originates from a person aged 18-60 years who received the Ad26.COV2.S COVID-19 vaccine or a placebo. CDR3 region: CASSQSSVYEQYF. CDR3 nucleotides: TGTGCCAGCAGCCAGAGTTCCGTCTACGAGCAGTACTTC. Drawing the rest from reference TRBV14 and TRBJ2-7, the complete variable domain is EAGVTQFPSHSVIEKGQTVTLRCDPISGHDNLYWYRRVMGKEIKFLLHFVKESKQDESGMPNNRFLAERTGGTYSTLKVQPAELEDSGVYFCASSQSSVYEQYFGPGTRLTVT.